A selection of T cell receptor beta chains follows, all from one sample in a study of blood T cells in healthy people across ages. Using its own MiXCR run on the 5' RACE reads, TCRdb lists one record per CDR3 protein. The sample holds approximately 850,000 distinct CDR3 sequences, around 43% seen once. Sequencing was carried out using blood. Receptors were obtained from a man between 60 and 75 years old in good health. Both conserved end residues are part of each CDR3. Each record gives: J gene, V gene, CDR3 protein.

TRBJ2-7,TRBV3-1,CASSLDSRRGEQYF
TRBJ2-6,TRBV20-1,CSARRGRLTGANVLTF
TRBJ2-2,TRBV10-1,CASSNEGIGTGELFF
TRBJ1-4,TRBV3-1,CASSQAGAIVRDREKLFF
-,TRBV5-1,CASSLEGTASYEQYF
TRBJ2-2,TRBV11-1,CASSLWTASTGELFF
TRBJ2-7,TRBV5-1,CASSLAEQGTYEQYF
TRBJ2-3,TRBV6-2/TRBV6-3,CASSSSLTRTTDTQYF
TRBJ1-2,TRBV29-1,CSVEGTGWGYGYTF
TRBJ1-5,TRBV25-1,CASSESPPRQPKQFVSNQPQHF
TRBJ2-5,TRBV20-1,CSAIGSSGSTQYF
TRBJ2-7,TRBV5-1,CASSFDRTYSYEQYF
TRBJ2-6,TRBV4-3,CASSQDSTGANVLTF
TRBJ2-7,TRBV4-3,CASSQDWTGASYEQYF
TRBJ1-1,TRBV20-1,CSATLLGRNTEAFF